Included here is one T cell receptor (beta chain) sequence, with context. The data originate from a study of glioma-infiltrating T cells. Study context: Low-grade gliomas were grade II; glioblastomas were grade IV at initial diagnosis. Glioma patients had dexamethasone for six or fewer days before surgery.

The iRepertoire nested amplicon-rescue multiplex PCR amplified TCR alpha and beta CDR3s from RNA. TCRdb passed the multiplex PCR reads through MiXCR, listing each CDR3 protein once. The data hold fewer than 500,000 distinct CDR3 sequences, with roughly two fifths observed a single time. Germline lookup yields CDR1 MGHRA and CDR2 YSYEKL. V lost 0 bases to trimming and J lost 4 bases; unmatched junction nucleotides: 10. The length of the CDR3 is 18 residues. The clonotype originates from a human donor with low-grade glioma or glioblastoma, undergoing nonglioma brain surgery, or in good health (not recorded which). Sequencing was done on a sample of glioma tissue, nonneoplastic brain tissue, or PBMCs (not recorded which). The V and J genes are TRBV4-1 and TRBJ2-1; TRBD2 agrees at 9 bases. CDR3 residues: CASSQESLRLAGYNEQFF. CDR3 in DNA: TGCGCCAGCAGCCAAGAGAGTTTGCGTCTAGCGGGGTACAATGAGCAGTTCTTC.